A single TCR beta chain is shown here with its context. A read error may produce the germline difference seen at one junction end. The data belong to a study of T-cell reconstitution after alpha-beta-depleted transplantation in children. The CDR3 has 19 amino acids. Germline V gene lookup returns CDR1 SSHAT and CDR2 FNYEAQ (reference sequence). Unique molecular identifiers were built into the TCRbeta library. TCRdb re-analysed the PCR reads in MiXCR, keeping a single row per CDR3 protein. The table has approximately 79,000 distinct CDR3 sequences, 15% to 20% seen once. The source was PBMCs, mostly from graft donor cells, collected 360 days after TCRalphabeta/CD19-depleted stem cell transplant. V is TRBV7-7 and J is TRBJ2-1; D may be TRBD2 (6 bases). The origin of this receptor is a male patient between 2 and 10 years old who had a stem cell transplant for acute lymphoblastic leukemia, so the T cells may come from the graft donor. CDR3: CASSRLSGRRFSSYNEQFF. CDR3 bases: TGTGCTAGCAGCCGTCTTAGTGGGAGGCGCTTTAGCTCCTACAATGAGCAGTTCTTC.